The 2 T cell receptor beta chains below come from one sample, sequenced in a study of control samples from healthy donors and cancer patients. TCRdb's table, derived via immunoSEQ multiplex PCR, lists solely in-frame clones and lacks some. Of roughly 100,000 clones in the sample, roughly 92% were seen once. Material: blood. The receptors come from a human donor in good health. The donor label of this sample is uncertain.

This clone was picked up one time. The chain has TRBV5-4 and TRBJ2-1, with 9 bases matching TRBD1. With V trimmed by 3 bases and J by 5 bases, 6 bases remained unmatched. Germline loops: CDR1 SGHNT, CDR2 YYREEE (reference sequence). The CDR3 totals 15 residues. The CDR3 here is CASSSRTGVDNEQFF. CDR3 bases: TGTGCCAGCAGCTCTCGGACAGGGGTCGACAATGAGCAGTTCTTC.

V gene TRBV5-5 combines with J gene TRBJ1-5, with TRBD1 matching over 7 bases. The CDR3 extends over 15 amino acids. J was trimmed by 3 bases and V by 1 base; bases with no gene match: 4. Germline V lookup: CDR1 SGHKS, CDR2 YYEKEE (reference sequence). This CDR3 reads CASSLQTGTNQPQHF. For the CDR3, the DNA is TGTGCCAGCAGCTTGCAGACAGGGACCAATCAGCCCCAGCATTTT.